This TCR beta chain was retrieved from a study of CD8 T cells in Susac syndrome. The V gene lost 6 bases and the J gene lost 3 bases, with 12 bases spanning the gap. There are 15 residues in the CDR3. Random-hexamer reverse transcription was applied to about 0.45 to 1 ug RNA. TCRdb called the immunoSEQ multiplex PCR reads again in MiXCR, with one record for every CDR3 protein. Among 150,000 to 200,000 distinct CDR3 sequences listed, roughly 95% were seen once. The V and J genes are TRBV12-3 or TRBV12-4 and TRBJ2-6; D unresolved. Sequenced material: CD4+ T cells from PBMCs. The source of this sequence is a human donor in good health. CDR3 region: CASRLTGIGANVLTF. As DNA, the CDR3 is TGTGCCAGCAGACTCACCGGAATTGGGGCCAACGTCCTGACTTTC.